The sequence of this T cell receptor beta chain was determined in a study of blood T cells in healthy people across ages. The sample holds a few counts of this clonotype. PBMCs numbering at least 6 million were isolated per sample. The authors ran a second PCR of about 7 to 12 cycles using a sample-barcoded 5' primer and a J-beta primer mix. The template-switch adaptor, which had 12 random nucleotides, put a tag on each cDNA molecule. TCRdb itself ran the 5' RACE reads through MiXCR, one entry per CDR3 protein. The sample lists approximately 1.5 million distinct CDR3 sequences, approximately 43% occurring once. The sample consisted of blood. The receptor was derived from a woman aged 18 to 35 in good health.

The CDR3 loop is CASSGDGYEQFF. Here the CDR3 DNA reads TGTGCCAGCAGTGGGGACGGGTATGAGCAGTTCTTC. The chain has TRBV2 and TRBJ2-1; the D gene could be TRBD1 or TRBD2 (5 bases each). Deletions cut 4 bases from V and 8 bases from J, with 9 bases between. The CDR3 spans 12 residues. Germline CDR1 is SNHLY and CDR2 is FYNNEI.